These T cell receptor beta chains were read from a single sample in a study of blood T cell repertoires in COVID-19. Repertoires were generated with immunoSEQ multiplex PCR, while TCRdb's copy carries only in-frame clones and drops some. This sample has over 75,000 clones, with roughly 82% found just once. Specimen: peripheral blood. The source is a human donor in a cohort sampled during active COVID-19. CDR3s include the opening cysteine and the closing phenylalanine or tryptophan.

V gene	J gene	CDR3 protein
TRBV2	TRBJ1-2	CASSVGSPNYGYTF
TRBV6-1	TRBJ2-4	CASSERQGAVNIQYF
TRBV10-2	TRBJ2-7	CASSESGNSGVREQYF
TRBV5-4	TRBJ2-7	CASSGGNGPYEQYF
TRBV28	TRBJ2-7	CASSLSSSYEQYF
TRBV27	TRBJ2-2	CASSFVGVSTGELFF
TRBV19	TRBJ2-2	CASSMGGLTGELFF
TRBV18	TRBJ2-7	CASSPPGKGSYEQYF
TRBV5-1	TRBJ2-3	CASSRGTGTLGGDTQYF
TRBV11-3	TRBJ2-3	CASSMRRTGVTDTQYF
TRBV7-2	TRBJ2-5	CASSLNGGRETQYF
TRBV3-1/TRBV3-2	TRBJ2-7	CASSQATRAPYEQYF
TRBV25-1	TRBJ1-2	CASSEPGIGYTF
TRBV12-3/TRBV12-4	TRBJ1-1	CASTLDRGPEAFF
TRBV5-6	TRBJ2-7	CASSDRVSYEQYF
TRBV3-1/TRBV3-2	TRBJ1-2	CASSQDPRVDGYTF
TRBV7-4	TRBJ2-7	CASSQRPTGQRYSYEQYF
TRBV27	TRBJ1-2	CASSPGRGGYTF
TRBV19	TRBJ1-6	CASSIEVSYNSPLHF
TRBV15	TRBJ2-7	CATSRGTGLAGWSSYEQYF
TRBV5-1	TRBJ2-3	CASSLTPARGSSTDTQYF
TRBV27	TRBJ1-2	CASSGGGYGYTF
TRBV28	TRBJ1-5	CASSFAGERQPQHF
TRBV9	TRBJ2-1	CASSVRTSADNEQFF
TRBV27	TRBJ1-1	CASSFLPGQGDTEAFF
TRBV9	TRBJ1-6	CASSVGADNSPLHF
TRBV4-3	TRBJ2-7	CASSQDSQASGTYEQYF
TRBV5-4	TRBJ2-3	CASSLGLAGSGTDTQYF
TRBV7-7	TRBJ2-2	CASSLEGRVGELFF
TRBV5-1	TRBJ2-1	CASSLIAGAYNEQFF
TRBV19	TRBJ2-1	CASGLAGGEGSYNEQFF
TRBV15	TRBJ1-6	CATSRGEAAYNSPLHF
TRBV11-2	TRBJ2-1	CASSLERTDNEQFF
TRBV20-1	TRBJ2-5	CSASQGLQETQYF
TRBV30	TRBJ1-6	CAWIKTGMNSPLHF
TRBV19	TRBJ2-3	CASSSPGLAGADTQYF
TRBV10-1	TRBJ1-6	CASSPRNNSPLHF
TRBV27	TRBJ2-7	CASSVRNRGSEQYF
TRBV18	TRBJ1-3	CASSSGTDSGNTIYF
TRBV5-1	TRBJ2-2	CASSLDGDTGELFF
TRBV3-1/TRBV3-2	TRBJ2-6	CASSSRAGMGGANVLTF
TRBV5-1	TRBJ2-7	CASHGETEQYF
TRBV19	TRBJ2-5	CASSIGQGQETQYF
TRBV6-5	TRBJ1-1	CASYVNTEAFF
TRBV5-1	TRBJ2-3	CASSLGRARTDTQYF
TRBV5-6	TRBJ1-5	CASSLTGPNQPQHF
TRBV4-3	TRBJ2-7	CASSHLQGASSYEQYF
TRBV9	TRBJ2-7	CASSVGVSNYEQYF
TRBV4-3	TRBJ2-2	CASSQDPYLGELFF
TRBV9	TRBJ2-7	CASSPRTGQRWYEQYF
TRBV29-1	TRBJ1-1	CSVEDWGQVSMNTEAFF
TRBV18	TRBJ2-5	CASSENKGAETQYF
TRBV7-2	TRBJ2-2	CASSLSGQPTGELFF
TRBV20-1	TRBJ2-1	CSASLPPLYNEQFF